What follows are 16 T cell receptor beta chains derived from one specimen sequenced in a study of blood T cell repertoires in COVID-19 (dated by TCRdb to about 2020). The protocol used for the library was the immunoSEQ multiplex PCR assay. Entries here come from immuneACCESS through TCRdb and include only in-frame sequences with V and J called. Some clones fail to appear in such tables; in the studies checked, an unresolved V gene covers under half of the shortfall, and the cause of the remainder is unknown. This sample lists 350,000 to 450,000 clones; more than 80% were detected once. Around 1.3% of the sample rests with the top ten. The sample was peripheral blood. Receptors originate from a man in his forties with acute or convalescent COVID-19.

The CDR3 region is CASRRQGVYEQYF. CDR3 bases: TGTGCCAGCAGAAGACAGGGGGTCTACGAGCAGTACTTC. V gene TRBV6-5 combines with J gene TRBJ2-7, with TRBD1 matching over 9 bases. V dropped 6 bases and J dropped 3; count of bases not matched to a gene: 3. The germline V gene has CDR1 MNHEY and CDR2 SVGAGI. The CDR3 length is 13 residues.

This chain uses TRBV27 with TRBJ1-4, with TRBD1 identical over 7 bases. Trimming removed 5 bases from V and 0 bases from J; junction bases left unmatched: 6. Germline CDR1 MNHEY, CDR2 SMNVEV (reference sequence). The CDR3 extends over 16 amino acids. CDR3 in amino acids: CASSPGDSTTNEKLFF. DNA of the CDR3: TGTGCCAGCAGTCCGGGGGACAGCACAACTAATGAAAAACTGTTTTTT.

This CDR3 is CASSPKLPSEAFF. The DNA for the CDR3 is TGTGCCAGCAGCCCCAAACTCCCGTCTGAAGCTTTCTTT. The chain is built from TRBV7-9 and TRBJ1-1; D gene uncertain. The germline V gene encodes CDR1 SEHNR and CDR2 FQNEAQ (reference sequence). This CDR3 comprises 13 residues. Deletions cut 5 bases from V and 6 bases from J, with 13 bases between.

The gene calls are TRBV24-1 and TRBJ2-3; 9 bases align to TRBD2. The trim removed 3 bases at V and 3 bases at J, leaving 3 bases unmatched. The CDR3 runs 15 residues. Germline V gene sequence: CDR1 KGHDR, CDR2 SFDVKD. Written as DNA, the CDR3 is TGTGCCACCAGTGATGAGGCGGGAGGGACAGATACGCAGTATTTT. This encodes CATSDEAGGTDTQYF.

The rearrangement uses TRBV19 and TRBJ2-7, with TRBD1 identical over 8 bases. This CDR3 is 13 amino acids long. V lost 6 bases, J lost 4 bases, and 5 bases stayed unmatched. From germline, CDR1 is LNHDA and CDR2 SQIVND (reference sequence). In nucleotides, the CDR3 is TGTGCCAGTAGCAGGACAGGGTCTTACGAGCAGTACTTC. This translates into CASSRTGSYEQYF.

The genes are TRBV7-2 and TRBJ1-5, with 7 bases that match TRBD1. CDR3 size: 15 residues. V gave up 6 bases and J gave up 3 bases; unmatched junction bases: 8. The germline V gene has CDR1 SGHTA and CDR2 FQGNSA. This CDR3 is CASSYTGAPNQPQHF. The CDR3 bases are TGTGCCAGCAGTTACACAGGGGCCCCCAATCAGCCCCAGCATTTT.

The J gene is TRBJ2-2, the V gene TRBV18, with 7 nucleotides matching TRBD2. J lost 3 bases, V lost 3 bases, and 1 base had no gene match. The germline V gene encodes CDR1 KGHSH and CDR2 LQKENI. The CDR3 totals 14 residues. The CDR3 DNA is TGTGCCAGCTCACCCAGCGGGGACACCGGGGAGCTGTTTTTT. Translation gives CASSPSGDTGELFF.

This clone occurred once. This rearrangement joins TRBV11-2 to TRBJ1-5; 8 nucleotides align to TRBD1. Germline values: CDR1 SGHAT, CDR2 FQNNGV. V shed 1 base and J 2 bases; nucleotides not matched to a gene: 7. The CDR3 is 17 residues long. Here the CDR3 reads CASSLGQGAWGNQPQHF. The CDR3 DNA follows: TGTGCCAGCAGCTTAGGGCAGGGGGCTTGGGGCAATCAGCCCCAGCATTTT.

This clone was seen only once. CDR3 region: CASRQGRQETQYF. DNA for the CDR3: TGTGCCAGCAGACAGGGGCGGCAAGAGACCCAGTACTTC. V is TRBV27 and J is TRBJ2-5, with TRBD1 matching 7 bases. Germline V gene data show CDR1 as MNHEY and CDR2 as SMNVEV (reference sequence). With 6 bases clipped from V and 2 bases from J, the junction kept 3 bases outside the gene matches. The CDR3 length is 13 residues.

The chain joins TRBV7-9 to TRBJ1-2; 9 nucleotides line up with TRBD1. CDR1 SEHNR and CDR2 FQNEAQ come from the germline V gene (reference sequence). J lost 6 bases, V lost 5 bases, and 7 bases had no gene match. CDR3 size: 14 residues. The CDR3 DNA reads as TGTGCCAGCAGCCTGGGACAGGGAGTTAATGGCTACACCTTC. It specifies CASSLGQGVNGYTF.

As for this clone: Other DNA sequences in the same sample also yield this CDR3. The CDR3 region has the DNA TGTGCCAGCAGCTTAGTTCGGGGAGGCAATCAGCCCCAGCATTTT. Encoded protein: CASSLVRGGNQPQHF. This sequence joins TRBV7-8 and TRBJ1-5; no reliable D call. Per the germline V gene, CDR1 is SGHVS and CDR2 is FQNEAQ. CDR3 length: 15 residues. V lost 1 base and J 2 bases, leaving 9 bases between the germline ends.

V usage is TRBV27 and J usage is TRBJ2-2; TRBD2 matches at 8 bases. V lost 6 bases and J lost 3; bases outside the gene matches: 12. Germline CDR1 MNHEY, CDR2 SMNVEV (reference sequence). The CDR3 spans 17 residues. The CDR3 protein is CASSNRAGTRDTGELFF. The CDR3 nucleotides are TGTGCCAGCAGCAATCGAGCCGGGACTAGGGACACCGGGGAGCTGTTTTTT.

This chain uses TRBV4-1 with TRBJ2-7; D is ambiguous. V shed 0 bases and J shed 3 bases, with 12 bases lying between them. The CDR3 sequence is 15 residues long. Germline loops: CDR1 MGHRA, CDR2 YSYEKL. The CDR3, as DNA: TGCGCCAGCAGCCAAGAAGTCTTCGAGAGCTACGAGCAGTACTTC. Its protein product is CASSQEVFESYEQYF.

V gene TRBV4-2 combines with J gene TRBJ2-3, with 9 positions matching TRBD1. The junction had 6 bases not matched to a gene; V was cut back by 6 bases and J by 2 bases. Germline CDR1 is LGHNA and CDR2 is YNFKEQ. The CDR3 extends over 15 amino acids. This CDR3 is CASSPGTGNTDTQYF. In DNA, the CDR3 is TGTGCCAGCAGTCCCGGGACAGGGAACACAGATACGCAGTATTTT.

The chain employs TRBV15 and TRBJ2-3; D not certain. Trimming removed 1 base from V and 2 bases from J, with 19 bases in between. CDR1 and CDR2 from the germline V gene are LNHNV and YYDKDF (reference sequence). This CDR3 has 18 amino acids. The CDR3 nucleotides read TGTGCCACCAGCAGAGGGTTGGGCCCGCTAACGACCACAGATACGCAGTATTTT. Translation: CATSRGLGPLTTTDTQYF.

V is TRBV29-1 and J is TRBJ2-2; 9 nucleotides match TRBD1. The junction had 4 bases not matched to a gene; V was cut back by 5 bases and J by 6 bases. The CDR3 runs 13 residues. From germline, CDR1 is SQVTM and CDR2 ANQGSEA. The CDR3 protein is CSVLRQGAGELFF. The CDR3 coding sequence is TGCAGCGTTTTGCGACAGGGGGCCGGGGAGCTGTTTTTT.